Listed here are 25 T cell receptor beta chains from one sample, sequenced in a study of blood T cell repertoires in COVID-19. TCRdb's table, derived via immunoSEQ multiplex PCR, lists solely in-frame clones and lacks some. The profile shows about 250,000 clones, over 75% of them singletons. The sequencing sample was made of PBMCs or T cells enriched from blood (not recorded which). These receptors all come from a young woman who had recovered from COVID-19.

Worth noting for this clone: Other DNA sequences in the same sample also yield this CDR3. This rearrangement joins TRBV18 to TRBJ2-1; 11 bases are shared with TRBD1. Germline V gene sequence: CDR1 KGHSH, CDR2 LQKENI. The trim removed 6 bases at V and 4 bases at J, leaving 5 bases unmatched. The CDR3 runs to 15 residues. This CDR3 reads CASSPGQGAYNEQFF. The CDR3 coding sequence is TGTGCCAGCTCTCCCGGACAGGGGGCGTACAATGAGCAGTTCTTC.

The sample holds one count of this clone. The chain carries TRBV10-1 and TRBJ2-1, with D perhaps matching TRBD1 (5 bases). Trimming shortened V by 4 bases and J by 0 bases, and 10 bases separated the two germline ends. Germline V gene sequence: CDR1 WNHNN, CDR2 SYGVQD (reference sequence). The CDR3 sequence is 15 residues long. The CDR3 here is CASSGGLSSYNEQFF. The CDR3 nucleotides read TGCGCCAGCAGTGGGGGCCTAAGCTCCTACAATGAGCAGTTCTTC.

The chain recombines TRBV7-9 with TRBJ2-2, with TRBD1 identical over 12 bases. In germline, CDR1 is SEHNR, CDR2 FQNEAQ (reference sequence). The V segment lost 6 bases and the J segment 10 bases; nucleotides outside the gene matches: 9. This CDR3 is 15 amino acids long. The CDR3 loop is CASSFPGQGALELFF. The CDR3 DNA follows: TGTGCCAGCAGTTTTCCGGGACAGGGGGCCTTGGAGCTGTTTTTT. Combining the CDR3 with reference TRBV7-9 and TRBJ2-2 gives the whole variable domain DTGVSQNPRHKITKRGQNVTFRCDPISEHNRLYWYRQTLGQGPEFLTYFQNEAQLEKSRLLSDRFSAERPKGSFSTLEIQRTEQGDSAMYLCASSFPGQGALELFFGEGSRLTVL.

The rearrangement joins TRBV10-1 to TRBJ2-1; 7 bases fit TRBD1. Germline V gene data show CDR1 as WNHNN and CDR2 as SYGVQD (reference sequence). V was pared by 5 bases and J by 0 bases, with 7 bases of the junction left unmatched. The CDR3 loop spans 16 amino acids. The CDR3 coding sequence is TGCGCCAGCAGTCCTACAGGGGCGGGCTCCTACAATGAGCAGTTCTTC. It yields the protein CASSPTGAGSYNEQFF.

The chain combines TRBV18 with TRBJ2-1; D is possibly TRBD1 (5 bases). Germline V lookup: CDR1 KGHSH, CDR2 LQKENI. V was shortened by 3 bases and J by 6 bases, with 15 bases between the two germline ends. The CDR3 spans 15 residues. In nucleotides, the CDR3 is TGTGCCAGCTCACCCCCCGTCCAGGGAATCAATGAGCAGTTCTTC. Translating it yields CASSPPVQGINEQFF.

The V and J genes are TRBV9 and TRBJ1-2, with TRBD1 matching over 9 bases. CDR3 length: 15 residues. V was clipped by 3 bases and J by 7 bases; unmatched bases: 10. Germline loops: CDR1 SGDLS, CDR2 YYNGEE. The CDR3 coding sequence is TGTGCCAGCAGCGGGTCTGGGGACAGGGATTTTGGCTACACCTTC. The encoded protein is CASSGSGDRDFGYTF.

The chain links TRBV5-4 to TRBJ2-1, with TRBD1 matching over 7 bases. CDR3 length equals 12 residues. Trimming removed 0 bases from V and 9 bases from J; junction bases left unmatched: 0. Germline loops: CDR1 SGHNT, CDR2 YYREEE (reference sequence). CDR3 DNA sequence: TGTGCCAGCAGCTTGGCAGGGGGTGAGCAGTTCTTC. It encodes CASSLAGGEQFF.

The chain recombines TRBV5-1 with TRBJ1-3; a weak D match, TRBD1 (6 bases). V lost 4 bases, J lost 2 bases, and 16 bases lay in between. The CDR3 runs to 16 residues. CDR1 is SGHRS, CDR2 YFSETQ, per germline. The CDR3 here is CASSPGGRTAGNTIYF. CDR3 bases: TGCGCCAGCAGCCCTGGAGGAAGGACAGCTGGAAACACCATATATTTT.

The rearrangement links TRBV3-1 (or the pseudogene TRBV3-2) to TRBJ2-7; the match to TRBD2 covers 13 bases. The CDR3 is 14 residues long. J lost 4 bases, V lost 4 bases, and 1 base had no gene match. Germline V CDR1 and CDR2: LGHDT, YNNKEL (reference sequence). CDR3 DNA sequence: TGTGCCAGCAGCCCGACTAGCGGGGGGTACGAGCAGTACTTC. It yields the protein CASSPTSGGYEQYF.

The CDR3 nucleotides read TGTGCCAGCAGTCCGGACAGGGACAACACTGAAGCTTTCTTT. Translation: CASSPDRDNTEAFF. The chain recombines TRBV27 with TRBJ1-1; the match to TRBD1 covers 8 bases. Trimming cost V 5 bases and J 2 bases; bases outside gene matches: 4. CDR3 size: 14 residues. Germline V gives CDR1 MNHEY, CDR2 SMNVEV (reference sequence).

The chain combines TRBV6-5 with TRBJ2-2; D perhaps matches TRBD2 (5 bases). Germline CDR1 reads MNHEY; CDR2 reads SVGAGI. The V end lost 5 bases, the J end lost 6 bases, and 13 bases lay between the germline ends. The length of the CDR3 is 14 residues. In DNA form, the CDR3 reads TGTGCCAGCAGTCCCCCCCTAGCCTCCGGGGAGCTGTTTTTT. It specifies CASSPPLASGELFF.

The chain recombines TRBV4-2 with TRBJ2-1, with 12 bases identical to TRBD2. Germline V gene data show CDR1 as LGHNA and CDR2 as YNFKEQ. Trimming removed 4 bases from V and 7 bases from J; junction bases left unmatched: 8. CDR3 length: 16 residues. DNA for the CDR3: TGTGCCAGCAGCCTAGAGGGACTAGCGGGTTATAATGAGCAGTTCTTC. This codes for CASSLEGLAGYNEQFF.

This chain connects TRBV10-3 to TRBJ2-1; 8 bases agree with TRBD2. The germline V gene has CDR1 ENHRY and CDR2 SYGVKD. Losses at the gene ends were 0 bases for V and 10 bases for J; bases not matched to a gene: 14. The length of the CDR3 is 17 residues. DNA for the CDR3: TGTGCCATCAGTGAGTCTAGTTGGCGGGGGGCCCCCCAAGAGCAGTTCTTC. The encoded protein is CAISESSWRGAPQEQFF.

The chain has TRBV28 and TRBJ1-2; tentatively, D is TRBD1 (6 bases). V was shortened by 4 bases and J by 8 bases, with 17 bases between the two germline ends. Germline V gene data show CDR1 as MDHEN and CDR2 as SYDVKM. This CDR3 comprises 14 residues. DNA of the CDR3: TGTGCCAGCAGTTCCGGACAGTTGAGGGCGGGCTACACCTTC. Amino acids: CASSSGQLRAGYTF.

This chain joins TRBV5-1 and TRBJ2-1; D is unresolved. The CDR3 extends over 17 amino acids. Germline loops: CDR1 SGHRS, CDR2 YFSETQ. Trimming removed 0 bases from V and 0 bases from J, with 13 bases in between. The CDR3 DNA sequence: TGCGCCAGCAGCTTGGAAGCAGGTTCCAGCTCCTACAATGAGCAGTTCTTC. This gives the protein CASSLEAGSSSYNEQFF. The entire variable domain, with the rest obtained from reference TRBV5-1 and TRBJ2-1, is as follows: KAGVTQTPRYLIKTRGQQVTLSCSPISGHRSVSWYQQTPGQGLQFLFEYFSETQRNKGNFPGRFSGRQFSNSRSEMNVSTLELGDSALYLCASSLEAGSSSYNEQFFGPGTRLTVL.

V usage is TRBV11-2 and J usage is TRBJ1-6, with D possibly matching TRBD1 (5 bases). The CDR3 totals 16 residues. The germline V and J ends were trimmed by 1 base and 2 bases, with 9 bases remaining between them. Germline assignment: CDR1 SGHAT and CDR2 FQNNGV. CDR3: CASSLVPGPYNSPLHF. The CDR3 nucleotides read TGTGCCAGCAGCTTAGTTCCAGGGCCCTATAATTCACCCCTCCACTTT.

This sequence joins TRBV19 and TRBJ2-1, with 13 bases lining up with TRBD2. Trimming cost V 3 bases and J 2 bases; bases outside gene matches: 10. The V gene's germline CDR1 is LNHDA and CDR2 SQIVND (reference sequence). The CDR3 is 19 amino acids. The CDR3 DNA is TGTGCCAGTAGTATTTCAGGGGGGACTAGCGGGGCGACCTACAATGAGCAGTTCTTC. This gives the protein CASSISGGTSGATYNEQFF. Full variable domain (remainder filled in from reference TRBV19 and TRBJ2-1): DGGITQSPKYLFRKEGQNVTLSCEQNLNHDAMYWYRQDPGQGLRLIYYSQIVNDFQKGDIAEGYSVSREKKESFPLTVTSAQKNPTAFYLCASSISGGTSGATYNEQFFGPGTRLTVL.

This chain uses TRBV6-5 with TRBJ1-2, with 12 bases lining up with TRBD1. The CDR3 length is 15 residues. Germline CDR1 MNHEY, CDR2 SVGAGI. V shed 6 bases and J 5 bases; nucleotides not matched to a gene: 7. For the CDR3, the DNA is TGTGCCAGCAGCCTTGGGACAGGGGGCGTTTATGGCTACACCTTC. Protein sequence: CASSLGTGGVYGYTF.

The chain employs TRBV6-4 and TRBJ1-1, with 7 bases aligning to TRBD1. CDR1 is MRHNA and CDR2 is SNTAGT in the germline V gene. J gave up 1 base and V 2 bases, and 4 bases lay outside the gene matches. This CDR3 is built from 15 residues. Here the CDR3 DNA reads TGTGCCAGCAGTGACGTCTCAGGGGGGAACACTGAAGCTTTCTTT. This gives the protein CASSDVSGGNTEAFF.

The chain uses TRBV6-4 and TRBJ1-4; a weak D match, TRBD1 (5 bases). CDR3 size: 15 residues. CDR1 is MRHNA and CDR2 is SNTAGT in the germline V gene. The ends were cut back, 8 bases at V and 5 bases at J, with 18 bases in the middle. CDR3 amino acids: CASSRGAGPNEKLFF. Written as DNA, the CDR3 is TGTGCCAGCTCCCGTGGCGCAGGGCCAAATGAAAAACTGTTTTTT.

In DNA, the CDR3 is TGTGCCAGCAGCTTTAGCGGTCAGGGGGCTGACACTGAAGCTTTCTTT. Encoded protein: CASSFSGQGADTEAFF. The genes are TRBV7-8 and TRBJ1-1, with 8 bases that match TRBD1. Trimming removed 3 bases from V and 3 bases from J; junction bases left unmatched: 9. Germline V gene sequence: CDR1 SGHVS, CDR2 FQNEAQ. This CDR3 has 16 residues.

This chain uses TRBV19 with TRBJ1-2; no firm D call. CDR1 LNHDA and CDR2 SQIVND come from the germline V gene (reference sequence). The V end was cut by 6 bases, the J end by 2 bases, with 10 bases between. This CDR3 contains 13 residues. CDR3 bases: TGTGCCAGTAGCGCCGGGAACAACTATGGCTACACCTTC. Translating it yields CASSAGNNYGYTF.

Only a few counts were recorded for this clone. In DNA, the CDR3 is TGTGCCAGCACTAAGGACAGGGCTTCCTACGAGCAGTACTTC. Translated, it gives CASTKDRASYEQYF. This chain connects TRBV2 to TRBJ2-7; TRBD1 agrees at 8 bases. V shed 7 bases and J 1 base; nucleotides not matched to a gene: 6. Germline loops: CDR1 SNHLY, CDR2 FYNNEI. This CDR3 is built from 14 residues.

V gene TRBV11-2 combines with J gene TRBJ1-3; D unclear. The V gene lost 3 bases and the J gene lost 0 bases, with 9 bases spanning the gap. CDR3 size: 15 residues. The germline V gene encodes CDR1 SGHAT and CDR2 FQNNGV. The CDR3 DNA is TGTGCCAGCAGCTTCATTGCGGCCTCTGGAAACACCATATATTTT. This translates into CASSFIAASGNTIYF.

This chain joins TRBV11-2 and TRBJ2-1, with 9 bases identical to TRBD2. The CDR3 length is 17 residues. Germline-derived CDR1 and CDR2 are SGHAT and FQNNGV. The trim removed 3 bases at V and 0 bases at J, leaving 6 bases unmatched. CDR3 sequence (DNA): TGTGCCAGCAGCTTCCAGCTAGCGGGGAGCTCCTACAATGAGCAGTTCTTC. Amino acids: CASSFQLAGSSYNEQFF.